This T cell receptor (beta chain) originates from a study of OX40 agonist ivuxolimab in advanced cancers. The junction had 10 bases not matched to a gene; V was cut back by 5 bases and J by 4 bases. Germline V lookup: CDR1 PRHDT, CDR2 FYEKMQ (reference sequence). This CDR3 has 16 residues. Using immunoSEQ multiplex PCR, the repertoire was profiled, and TCRdb retains in-frame clones only, with some absent. The profile shows more than 65,000 clones, 85% of them singletons. This clonotype was sampled from an adult with an advanced solid tumor such as melanoma, head and neck, liver or kidney cancer. This chain links TRBV13 with TRBJ2-1, with TRBD2 identical over 8 bases. The material sequenced was CD4+ or CD8+ T cells sorted from blood, taken in a trial of the OX40 agonist ivuxolimab. The CDR3 reads CASSTAGGQFYNEQFF. Here the CDR3 DNA reads TGTGCCAGCAGCACCGCGGGAGGCCAGTTTTACAATGAGCAGTTCTTC.